This T cell receptor beta chain was sequenced for a study of blood T cell repertoires in COVID-19. Data came from immunoSEQ multiplex PCR; TCRdb stores just in-frame clones and leaves some out. The table records 200,000 to 250,000 clones, 80% of them present only once. Germline values: CDR1 SEHNR, CDR2 FQNEAQ (reference sequence). The V end lost 2 bases, the J end lost 2 bases, and 12 bases lay between the germline ends. The CDR3 is made up of 15 amino acids. V and J are TRBV7-9 and TRBJ2-5; D may be TRBD2 (6 bases). The receptor's source is a woman between 65 and 79 years old with acute or convalescent COVID-19. Input material: peripheral blood. The CDR3 DNA sequence: TGTGCCAGCAGCTTAAATTGGAGGGGACAAGAGACCCAGTACTTC. It is translated as CASSLNWRGQETQYF.